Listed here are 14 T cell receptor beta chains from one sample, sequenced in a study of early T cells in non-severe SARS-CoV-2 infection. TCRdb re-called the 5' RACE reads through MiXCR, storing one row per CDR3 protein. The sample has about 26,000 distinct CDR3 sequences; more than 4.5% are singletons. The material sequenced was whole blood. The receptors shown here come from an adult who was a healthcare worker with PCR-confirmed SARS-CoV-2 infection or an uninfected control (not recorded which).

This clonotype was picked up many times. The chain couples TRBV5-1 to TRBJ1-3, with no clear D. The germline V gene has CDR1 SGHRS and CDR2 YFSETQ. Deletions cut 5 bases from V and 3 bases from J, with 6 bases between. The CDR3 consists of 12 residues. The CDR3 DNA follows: TGCGCCAGCAGATCGCTTGGAAACACCATATATTTT. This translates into CASRSLGNTIYF.

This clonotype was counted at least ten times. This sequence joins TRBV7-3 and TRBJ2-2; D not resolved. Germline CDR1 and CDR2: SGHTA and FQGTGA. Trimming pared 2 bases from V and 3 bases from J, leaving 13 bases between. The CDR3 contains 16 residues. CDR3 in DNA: TGTGCCAGCAGCTTAGTTGGAACAGCAGACACCGGGGAGCTGTTTTTT. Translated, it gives CASSLVGTADTGELFF.

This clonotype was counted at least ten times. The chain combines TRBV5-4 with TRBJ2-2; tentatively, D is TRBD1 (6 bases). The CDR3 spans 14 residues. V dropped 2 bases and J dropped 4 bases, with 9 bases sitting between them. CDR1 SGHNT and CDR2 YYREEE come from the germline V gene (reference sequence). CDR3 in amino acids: CASSLTGPTGELFF. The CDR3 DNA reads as TGTGCCAGCAGCTTAACAGGGCCCACCGGGGAGCTGTTTTTT.

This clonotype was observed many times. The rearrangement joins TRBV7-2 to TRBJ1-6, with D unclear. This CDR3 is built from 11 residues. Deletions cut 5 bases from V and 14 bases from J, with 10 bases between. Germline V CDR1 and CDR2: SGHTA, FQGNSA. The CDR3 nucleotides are TGTGCCAGCAGCCAGGCCAGAGCCCTCCACTTT. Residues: CASSQARALHF.

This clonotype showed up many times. This CDR3 is CASSHEGGWAKSYNEQFF. DNA of the CDR3: TGTGCCAGCAGCCACGAAGGGGGGTGGGCGAAAAGCTACAATGAGCAGTTCTTC. The genes are TRBV3-2 and TRBJ2-1; the table's D call TRBD1 went unverified against the DNA. TRBV3-2 is given as a pseudogene. The CDR3 has 18 amino acids.

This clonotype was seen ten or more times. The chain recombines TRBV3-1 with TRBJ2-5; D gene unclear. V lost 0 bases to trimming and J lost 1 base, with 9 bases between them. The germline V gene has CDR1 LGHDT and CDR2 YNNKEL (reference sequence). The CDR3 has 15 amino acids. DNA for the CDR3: TGTGCCAGCAGCCAAGATGCAAGGGTCCAAGAGACCCAGTACTTC. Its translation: CASSQDARVQETQYF.

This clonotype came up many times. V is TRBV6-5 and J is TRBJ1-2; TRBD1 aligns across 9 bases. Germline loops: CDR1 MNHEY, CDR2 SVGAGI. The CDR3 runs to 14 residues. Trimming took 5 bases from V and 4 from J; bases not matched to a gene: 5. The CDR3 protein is CASSTRDRVYGYTF. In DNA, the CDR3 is TGTGCCAGCAGTACAAGGGACAGGGTCTATGGCTACACCTTC.

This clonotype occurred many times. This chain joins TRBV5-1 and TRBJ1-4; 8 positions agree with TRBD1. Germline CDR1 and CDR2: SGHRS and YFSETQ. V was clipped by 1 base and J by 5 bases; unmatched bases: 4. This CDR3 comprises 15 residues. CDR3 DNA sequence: TGCGCCAGCAGCTTGCAGGGGGCCCGAAATGAAAAACTGTTTTTT. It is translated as CASSLQGARNEKLFF. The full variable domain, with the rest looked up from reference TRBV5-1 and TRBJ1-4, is KAGVTQTPRYLIKTRGQQVTLSCSPISGHRSVSWYQQTPGQGLQFLFEYFSETQRNKGNFPGRFSGRQFSNSRSEMNVSTLELGDSALYLCASSLQGARNEKLFFGSGTQLSVL.

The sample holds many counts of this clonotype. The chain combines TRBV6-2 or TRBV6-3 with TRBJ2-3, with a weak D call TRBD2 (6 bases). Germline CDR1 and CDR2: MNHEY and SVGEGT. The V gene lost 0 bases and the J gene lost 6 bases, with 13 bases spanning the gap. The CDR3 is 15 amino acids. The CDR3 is CASSYSSRGMDTQYF. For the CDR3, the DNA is TGTGCCAGCAGTTACTCGAGTCGGGGGATGGATACGCAGTATTTT.

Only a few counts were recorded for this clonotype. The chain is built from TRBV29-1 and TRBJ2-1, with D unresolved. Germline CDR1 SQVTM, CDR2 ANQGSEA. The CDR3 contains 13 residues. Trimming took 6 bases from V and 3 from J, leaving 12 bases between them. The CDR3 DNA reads TGCAGCGTGAGCCCACCGAACTACAATGAGCAGTTCTTC. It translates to CSVSPPNYNEQFF.

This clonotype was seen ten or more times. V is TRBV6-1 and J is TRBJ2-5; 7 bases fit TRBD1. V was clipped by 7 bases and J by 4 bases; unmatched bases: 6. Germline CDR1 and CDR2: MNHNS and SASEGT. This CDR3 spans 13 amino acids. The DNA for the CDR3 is TGTGCCAGCACCACAGGGGACAGAGAGACCCAGTACTTC. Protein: CASTTGDRETQYF.

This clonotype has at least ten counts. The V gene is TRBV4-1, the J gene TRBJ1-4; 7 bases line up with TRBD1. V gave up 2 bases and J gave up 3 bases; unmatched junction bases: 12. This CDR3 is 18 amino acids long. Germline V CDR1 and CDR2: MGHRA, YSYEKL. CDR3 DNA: TGCGCCAGCAGCCAACACCCGACAGGGAGGGAGGCTAATGAAAAACTGTTTTTT. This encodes CASSQHPTGREANEKLFF.

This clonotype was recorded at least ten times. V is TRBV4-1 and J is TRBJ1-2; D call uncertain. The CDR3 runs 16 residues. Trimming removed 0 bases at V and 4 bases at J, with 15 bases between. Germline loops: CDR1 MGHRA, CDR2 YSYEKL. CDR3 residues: CASSQDLKGLSYGYTF. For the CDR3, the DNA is TGCGCCAGCAGCCAAGATCTCAAGGGATTGAGCTATGGCTACACCTTC.

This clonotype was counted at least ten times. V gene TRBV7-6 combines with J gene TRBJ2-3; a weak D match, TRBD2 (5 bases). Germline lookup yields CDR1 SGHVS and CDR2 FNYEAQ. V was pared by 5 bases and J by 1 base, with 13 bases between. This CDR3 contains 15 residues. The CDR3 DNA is TGTGCCAGCAGCGAGGTTGGGCGGGGCACAGATACGCAGTATTTT. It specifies CASSEVGRGTDTQYF.